A selection of T cell receptor beta chains follows, all from one sample in a study of blood T cell repertoires in COVID-19. The assay was immunoSEQ multiplex PCR, and TCRdb's table has in-frame clones only and misses some. Among tens of thousands of clones listed, around 67% were seen once. The sequenced material came from peripheral blood. The receptors stem from a woman in her 70s with acute or convalescent COVID-19. The CDR3 runs from the conserved cysteine through the conserved F or W. A D gene is named only where the DNA matches it firmly. Rows give clone size only sometimes, using once, few, many, or a class for an expanded clone.

abundance	v_gene	d_gene	j_gene	CDR3nt	CDR3aa
-	TRBV7-3	-	TRBJ1-1	TGTGCCAGCAGCTTAAATGCGGAAGGGGTTGGCACTGAAGCTTTCTTT	CASSLNAEGVGTEAFF
-	TRBV7-3	-	TRBJ2-1	TGTGCCAGCAGCTTAAGGGCAGGCTCCTACAATGAGCAGTTCTTC	CASSLRAGSYNEQFF
-	TRBV4-1	TRBD2	TRBJ2-1	TGCGCCAGCAGCCAAGATGCCGGGACTAGCGGGGGGGCCTACAATGAGCAGTTCTTC	CASSQDAGTSGGAYNEQFF
once	TRBV14	-	TRBJ2-1	TGTGCCAGCAGCTTCCACAGGGACAATGCTTTCTATGAGCAGTTCTTC	CASSFHRDNAFYEQFF
-	TRBV6-5	-	TRBJ2-2	TGTGCCAGCAGCCGCCTTAGCGGGGAGCTGTTTTTT	CASSRLSGELFF
-	TRBV14	-	TRBJ2-6	TGTGCCAGCAGCCCCCGACCCCCCGGGACAGGGGCCAACGTCCTGACTTTC	CASSPRPPGTGANVLTF
few	TRBV6-1	-	TRBJ1-3	TGTGCCAGCAGTGAAGGCTGGGCGTACGGTCGAAACACCATATATTTT	CASSEGWAYGRNTIYF
-	TRBV12-3/TRBV12-4	-	TRBJ2-7	TGTGCCAGCAGTTTATCGTTAGGGGGCGAGCAGTACTTC	CASSLSLGGEQYF
-	TRBV7-6	TRBD2	TRBJ2-5	TGTGCCAGCACCCTACTAGCGGAGGCGGGGGAGACCCAGTACTTC	CASTLLAEAGETQYF
-	TRBV6-5	-	TRBJ1-1	TGTGCCAGCAGTCTGGGCCTGTTGAACACTGAAGCTTTCTTT	CASSLGLLNTEAFF
-	TRBV29-1	TRBD1	TRBJ1-2	TGCAGCGTCGTGGACAGGGAGGCCTATGGCTACACCTTC	CSVVDREAYGYTF
-	TRBV12-3/TRBV12-4	TRBD1	TRBJ1-1	TGTGCCAGCAGGGGGGACAGTCACACTGAAGCTTTCTTT	CASRGDSHTEAFF
few	TRBV2	TRBD1	TRBJ1-5	TGTGCCAGCAGTGAAAGGGACAGGGGGCTTTATAGCAATCAGCCCCAGCATTTT	CASSERDRGLYSNQPQHF
few	TRBV6-4	TRBD1	TRBJ1-5	TGTGCCAGCAGTGACCCCAGTACGGTGCCGTTAGGGGGCGGCAATCAGCCCCAGCATTTT	CASSDPSTVPLGGGNQPQHF
few	TRBV4-1	-	TRBJ1-5	TGCGCCAGCAGCCAGGATCCGTACAGGGAGGGGAACAGTGGCGATCAGCCCCAGCATTTT	CASSQDPYREGNSGDQPQHF
-	TRBV12-5	-	TRBJ1-5	TGTGCTAGTGGTTTAGGGGGGGCAGGGAATCAGCCCCAGCATTTT	CASGLGGAGNQPQHF
-	TRBV5-4	-	TRBJ1-1	TGTGCCAGCAGCTCGACAAATGAAGCTTTCTTT	CASSSTNEAFF
-	TRBV10-3	-	TRBJ2-3	TGTGCCATCAGTGAGGTAGCAGATACGCAGTATTTT	CAISEVADTQYF
-	TRBV2	-	TRBJ1-2	TGTGCCAGCACTGACTTGATAGCTTATGGCTACACCTTC	CASTDLIAYGYTF
once	TRBV27	TRBD1	TRBJ1-1	TGTGCCAGCAGGGGACAGGGGGGTCGGAACACTGAAGCTTTCTTT	CASRGQGGRNTEAFF
once	TRBV29-1	TRBD1	TRBJ2-2	TGCAGCGTTGAGTCCCCAGACAGGGTCGCCGGGGAGCTGTTTTTT	CSVESPDRVAGELFF
few	TRBV6-5	-	TRBJ2-3	TGTGCCAGCACTTCCCAGGTTTATACGCAGTATTTT	CASTSQVYTQYF
-	TRBV3-1/TRBV3-2	TRBD1	TRBJ1-2	TGTGCCAGCAGCCAATCCCGGGGAACAGGGGGCGAAGGCTACACCTTC	CASSQSRGTGGEGYTF
-	TRBV27	-	TRBJ1-2	TGTGCCAGCAGTCTCCGCGGGGCCTACTATGGCTACACCTTC	CASSLRGAYYGYTF
-	TRBV29-1	-	TRBJ1-1	TGCAGCGCCGAGGGCCAGGGAGGGGGAACTGAAGCTTTCTTT	CSAEGQGGGTEAFF
-	TRBV18	TRBD1	TRBJ1-3	TGTGCCAGCTCACCAGACAGGGTGAGAGGAAACACCATATATTTT	CASSPDRVRGNTIYF
-	TRBV6-6	TRBD1	TRBJ1-2	TGTGCCAGCAGTTACTCGGGGACAGACCGCTACACCTTC	CASSYSGTDRYTF
-	TRBV30	-	TRBJ1-5	TGTGCCTTCGCTAGAGGAACGGAACGCTATCAGCCCCAGCATTTT	CAFARGTERYQPQHF
-	TRBV10-3	TRBD2	TRBJ2-1	TGTGCCATCAGTCCACTAGCGGGGGAGAGCGCGCAGTTCTTC	CAISPLAGESAQFF
-	TRBV7-9	-	TRBJ2-1	TGTGCCAGCATCAGGGCAGGGGAAAAGTTAGTGAATGAGCAGTTCTTC	CASIRAGEKLVNEQFF
-	TRBV2	TRBD1	TRBJ2-2	TGTGCCATATACACCGGCACAGGGGGTCTTTACACCGGGGAGCTGTTTTTT	CAIYTGTGGLYTGELFF
-	TRBV13	-	TRBJ1-2	TGTGCCAGCAGCTGGGGCTCGAGTCGCTACACCTTC	CASSWGSSRYTF
-	TRBV6-5	TRBD2	TRBJ2-5	TGTGCCAGCAGTTCCCGTGGTAGCGGGGGGAAAGAGACCCAGTACTTC	CASSSRGSGGKETQYF
-	TRBV4-2	-	TRBJ2-5	TGTGCCAGCAGCTCAGGGAAAGAGACCCAGTACTTC	CASSSGKETQYF
few	TRBV5-1	TRBD1	TRBJ2-7	TGCGCCAGCAGCTTTACGGGACAGGGCTACGAGCAGTACTTC	CASSFTGQGYEQYF
few	TRBV5-8	TRBD1	TRBJ1-5	TGTGCCAGCAGCCCCGGACAGGGTAGCAATCAGCCCCAGCATTTT	CASSPGQGSNQPQHF
-	TRBV5-1	-	TRBJ2-3	TGCGCCAGCAGCTCCCTAAACACAGATACGCAGTATTTT	CASSSLNTDTQYF
-	TRBV7-3	-	TRBJ2-5	TGTGCCAGCAGTCCCGCACGCGGGGGCCGGGGGACCCAGTACTTC	CASSPARGGRGTQYF
-	TRBV18	TRBD1	TRBJ1-5	TGTGCCAGCTCACCGATGGGACAGGGTGTCCAGCCCCAGCATTTT	CASSPMGQGVQPQHF
-	TRBV5-5	TRBD1	TRBJ1-4	TGTGCCAGCAGCTCTGCCGACAGGGCAGAGGAAAAACTGTTTTTT	CASSSADRAEEKLFF
-	TRBV5-1	-	TRBJ2-3	TGCGCCAGCAGCTTCAGGGCGGCAAACACAGATACGCAGTATTTT	CASSFRAANTDTQYF
-	TRBV29-1	-	TRBJ1-2	TGCAGCGCCGAGGAGCGGGTGGGACTCGGTGGCTACACCTTC	CSAEERVGLGGYTF
-	TRBV7-9	-	TRBJ1-1	TGTGCCAGCAGCCTCCAAAGAGGCAGTGAGCGACAGGAAGCTTTCTTT	CASSLQRGSERQEAFF
-	TRBV12-3/TRBV12-4	TRBD1	TRBJ1-2	TGTGCCAGCAGTCTAGACAGGGCCTGGGGCTACACCTTC	CASSLDRAWGYTF
-	TRBV5-1	TRBD1	TRBJ1-2	TGCGCCAGCAGCCCTCAACCACAGGGGGCTGGTCGCTACACCTTC	CASSPQPQGAGRYTF
few	TRBV5-4	-	TRBJ2-6	TGTGCCAGCAGCCGGGGGTCTCCAAATCGGGCCTCTGGGGCCAACGTCCTGACTTTC	CASSRGSPNRASGANVLTF
few	TRBV27	-	TRBJ2-2	TGTGCCAGCAGTTGGAAAAGAGGGCAGACCGGCACCGGGGAGCTGTTTTTT	CASSWKRGQTGTGELFF
-	TRBV19	TRBD1	TRBJ2-2	TGTGCCAGTCGCCGGCCTACAGGGGATGTCGGGGAGCTGTTTTTT	CASRRPTGDVGELFF
-	TRBV5-5	TRBD2	TRBJ2-3	TGTGCCAGCAAAGGAGCGGGGTGGGCAGATACGCAGTATTTT	CASKGAGWADTQYF
-	TRBV19	-	TRBJ2-2	TGTGCCAGTACCCGACGGACAGACAACACCGGGGAGCTGTTTTTT	CASTRRTDNTGELFF